The rows below give T cell receptor beta chains drawn from one sample of a study of shared clonotypes between healthy human individuals. This table comes from immunoSEQ multiplex PCR, and its TCRdb copy is limited to in-frame clones, with some not included. The sample includes over 1.5 million clones, around 98% of them seen just once. The sample taken for sequencing was naive CD4+ T cells sorted from blood. These receptors were taken from a man aged 25-45 years in good health. CDR3s include the opening cysteine and the closing phenylalanine or tryptophan. A D gene is named only where the DNA matches it firmly. Some rows have no size entry. The others give once, few or many, or a class for an expanded clone.

TRBJ2-5	TRBD1	NA	TRBV2	CASSLRDRQQETQYF	TGTGCCAGCAGCCTCCGGGACAGGCAACAAGAGACCCAGTACTTC
TRBJ1-4	TRBD1	NA	TRBV7-9	CASSLRIGTGSEKLFF	TGTGCCAGCAGCTTAAGGATCGGGACAGGGTCTGAAAAACTGTTTTTT
TRBJ2-7	TRBD2	NA	TRBV6-5	CASRPGLEWYEQYF	TGTGCCAGCAGGCCGGGACTAGAGTGGTACGAGCAGTACTTC
TRBJ1-1	NA	once	TRBV18	CASSPVDGFITEAFF	TGTGCCAGCTCACCAGTTGACGGCTTTATCACTGAAGCTTTCTTT
TRBJ1-1	TRBD1	NA	TRBV28	CASSSGQGGTEAFF	TGTGCCAGCAGTTCGGGACAGGGCGGGACTGAAGCTTTCTTT
TRBJ1-1	TRBD1	NA	TRBV4-3	CASSQTGTGDTEAFF	TGCGCCAGCAGCCAGACCGGGACAGGGGACACTGAAGCTTTCTTT
TRBJ2-2	NA	NA	TRBV6-5	CASSPKRNTGELFF	TGTGCCAGCAGTCCGAAGCGCAACACCGGGGAGCTGTTTTTT
TRBJ1-1	NA	NA	TRBV18	CASSPEEVTEAFF	TGTGCCAGCTCACCAGAGGAGGTTACTGAAGCTTTCTTT
TRBJ2-1	NA	NA	TRBV2	CASYGLEATNSYNEQFF	TGTGCCAGCTATGGACTCGAGGCGACAAACTCCTACAATGAGCAGTTCTTC
TRBJ2-3	NA	NA	TRBV5-4	CAAGGGFTDTQYF	TGTGCCGCTGGAGGTGGTTTCACAGATACGCAGTATTTT
TRBJ2-1	TRBD2	NA	TRBV18	CASSPRTSGSFYNEQFF	TGTGCCAGCTCACCGAGGACTAGCGGGAGTTTCTACAATGAGCAGTTCTTC
TRBJ2-1	NA	NA	TRBV5-8	CASSLLEGKSSYNEQFF	TGTGCCAGCAGCTTGCTAGAGGGGAAGAGCTCCTACAATGAGCAGTTCTTC
TRBJ2-5	NA	NA	TRBV9	CASSVGGGVPETQYF	TGTGCCAGCAGCGTAGGTGGGGGAGTCCCCGAGACCCAGTACTTC
TRBJ2-7	NA	NA	TRBV11-2	CASSLVGRGALSYEQYF	TGTGCCAGCAGCTTGGTAGGGCGAGGAGCGCTGTCCTACGAGCAGTACTTC
TRBJ1-2	NA	NA	TRBV6-5	CASRRQGGGYTF	TGTGCCAGCAGAAGACAAGGGGGAGGCTACACCTTC
TRBJ1-1	TRBD1	NA	TRBV10-2	CASHRGLGTEAFF	TGCGCCAGCCACAGGGGGCTAGGCACTGAAGCTTTCTTT
TRBJ2-1	TRBD2	NA	TRBV4-3	CASSPIAGGTGSEQFF	TGCGCCAGCAGCCCCATAGCGGGAGGGACGGGTAGTGAGCAGTTCTTC
TRBJ1-4	NA	NA	TRBV2	CASSAKRLNEKLFF	TGTGCCAGCAGTGCGAAGCGGTTAAATGAAAAACTGTTTTTT
TRBJ2-5	NA	NA	TRBV29-1	CSTRIQGASMYF	TGCAGCACCAGAATCCAGGGAGCAAGCATGTACTTC
TRBJ2-6	NA	NA	TRBV5-1	CASSITGNSGANVLTF	TGCGCCAGCAGCATAACAGGTAACTCTGGGGCCAACGTCCTGACTTTC
TRBJ2-1	NA	NA	TRBV7-2	CASSLKGGREQFF	TGTGCCAGCAGCTTAAAAGGAGGGCGTGAGCAGTTCTTC
TRBJ2-2	NA	once	TRBV6-5	CASRLPTGELFF	TGTGCCAGCAGACTTCCCACCGGGGAGCTGTTTTTT
TRBJ2-1	TRBD2	NA	TRBV10-2	CASSAASGNNEQFF	TGCGCCAGCAGTGCGGCTAGCGGGAACAATGAGCAGTTCTTC
TRBJ2-3	NA	NA	TRBV5-1	CASSMEGADTQYF	TGCGCCAGCAGCATGGAGGGTGCAGATACGCAGTATTTT
TRBJ2-6	NA	NA	TRBV6-1	CASSATGTANVLTF	TGTGCCAGCAGTGCCACCGGGACAGCCAACGTCCTGACTTTC
TRBJ2-1	NA	NA	TRBV9	CASSVGGEAYNEQFF	TGTGCCAGCAGCGTAGGGGGGGAAGCCTACAATGAGCAGTTCTTC
TRBJ2-3	TRBD1	NA	TRBV28	CASSSPDRGQGDTQYF	TGTGCCAGCAGTTCCCCGGACAGGGGGCAAGGAGATACGCAGTATTTT
TRBJ2-6	TRBD1	NA	TRBV18	CASSQLGQGTAGANVLTF	TGTGCCAGCTCACAACTGGGACAGGGGACCGCTGGGGCCAACGTCCTGACTTTC
TRBJ2-7	NA	NA	TRBV27	CASSLSLWVPYEQYF	TGTGCCAGCAGTTTATCTCTCTGGGTCCCCTACGAGCAGTACTTC
TRBJ2-3	NA	NA	TRBV2	CASSDLMDSPDTQYF	TGTGCCAGCAGCGATCTAATGGACAGTCCAGATACGCAGTATTTT
TRBJ2-7	NA	NA	TRBV6-6	CASSYLSAGRVYEQYF	TGTGCCAGCAGTTACTTGTCGGCAGGCCGAGTCTACGAGCAGTACTTC
TRBJ2-7	TRBD1	NA	TRBV9	CASSPWTGGGYEQYF	TGTGCCAGCAGCCCCTGGACAGGGGGCGGTTACGAGCAGTACTTC
TRBJ1-4	NA	NA	TRBV5-1	CASSLLTEEKLFF	TGCGCCAGCAGCTTGCTAACGGAAGAAAAACTGTTTTTT
TRBJ1-2	NA	NA	TRBV10-3	CAISESAGMGNYGYTF	TGTGCCATCAGTGAGTCGGCAGGGATGGGAAACTATGGCTACACCTTC
TRBJ2-7	NA	NA	TRBV18	CASSPLIGGSYEQYF	TGTGCCAGCTCACCCCTTATTGGTGGATCCTACGAGCAGTACTTC
TRBJ2-7	TRBD2	NA	TRBV18	CASSPRTSGAYEQYF	TGTGCCAGCTCACCCCGGACTAGCGGGGCCTACGAGCAGTACTTC
TRBJ2-7	NA	NA	TRBV28	CASYGTPKNEQYF	TGTGCCAGCTACGGGACCCCGAAGAACGAGCAGTACTTC
TRBJ2-6	NA	NA	TRBV18	CASSPANRTSGANVLTF	TGTGCCAGCTCACCAGCAAATAGGACCTCTGGGGCCAACGTCCTGACTTTC
TRBJ2-1	NA	NA	TRBV7-9	CASSRIRGGPGDEQFF	TGTGCCAGCAGCCGAATTAGGGGCGGGCCAGGGGATGAGCAGTTCTTC
TRBJ2-7	TRBD2	NA	TRBV27	CASSRTSRYEQYF	TGTGCCAGCAGCCGGACTAGCAGGTACGAGCAGTACTTC
TRBJ1-1	TRBD1	NA	TRBV18	CASSYGQGRTEAFF	TGTGCCAGCTCATATGGACAGGGTCGCACTGAAGCTTTCTTT
TRBJ1-2	NA	NA	TRBV9	CASSVDGGGYTF	TGTGCCAGCAGCGTAGATGGGGGTGGCTACACCTTC